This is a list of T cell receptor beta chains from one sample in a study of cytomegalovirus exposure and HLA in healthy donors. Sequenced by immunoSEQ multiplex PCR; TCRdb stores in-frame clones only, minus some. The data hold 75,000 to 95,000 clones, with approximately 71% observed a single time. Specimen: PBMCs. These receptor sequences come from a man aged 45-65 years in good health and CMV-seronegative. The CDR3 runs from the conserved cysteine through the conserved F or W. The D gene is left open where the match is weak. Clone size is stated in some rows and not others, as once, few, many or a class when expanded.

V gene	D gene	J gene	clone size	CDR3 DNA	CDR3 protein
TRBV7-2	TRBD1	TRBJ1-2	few	TGTGCCAGCCGCGGAGGGACAGATCACTATGGCTACACCTTC	CASRGGTDHYGYTF
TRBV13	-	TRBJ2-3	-	TGTGCCAGCAGCTTAAATCAGGACACAGATACGCAGTATTTT	CASSLNQDTDTQYF
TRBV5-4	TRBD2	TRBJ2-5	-	TGTGCCAGCAGCGACGCGCGGGGGGCTGGGGAGACCCAGTACTTC	CASSDARGAGETQYF
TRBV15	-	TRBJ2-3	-	TGTGCCACCAGCAGAACACCTAGCACAGATACGCAGTATTTT	CATSRTPSTDTQYF
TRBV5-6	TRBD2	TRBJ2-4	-	TGTGCCAGCAGACTAGCGGGGAAAAACATTCAGTACTTC	CASRLAGKNIQYF
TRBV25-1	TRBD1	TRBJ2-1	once	TGTGCCAGCAGTGTTGTAGAAGACAGGGGGCGGAATGAGCAGTTCTTC	CASSVVEDRGRNEQFF
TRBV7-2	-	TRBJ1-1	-	TGTGCCAGCGGTGGCGGATACACTGAAGCTTTCTTT	CASGGGYTEAFF
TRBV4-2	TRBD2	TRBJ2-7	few	TGTGCCAGTAAGAGCGGGGGGGCCTACGAGCAGTACTTC	CASKSGGAYEQYF
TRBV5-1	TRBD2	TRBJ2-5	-	TGCGCCAGCAGCTCACCGGGACTAGCGGTGCAAGAGACCCAGTACTTC	CASSSPGLAVQETQYF
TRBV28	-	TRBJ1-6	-	TGTGCCAGCAGTTCTCTTACGTCGGTATCGCCCCTCCACTTT	CASSSLTSVSPLHF
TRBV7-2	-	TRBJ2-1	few	TGTGCCAGCAGCTTAGGACCCCGCGGCTACAATGAGCAGTTCTTC	CASSLGPRGYNEQFF
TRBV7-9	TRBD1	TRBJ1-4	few	TGTGCCAGCAGCCACCGGACAGGGATAGGCGAAAAACTGTTTTTT	CASSHRTGIGEKLFF
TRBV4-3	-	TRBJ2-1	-	TGCGCCAGCAGCCCTCTAAGGGGGTCAGGGGATAGATATGATATGATTGAGCAGTTCTTC	CASSPLRGSGDRYDMIEQFF
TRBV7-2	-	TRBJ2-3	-	TGTGCCAGCAGCTTATCTAGCGGCACAGATACGCAGTATTTT	CASSLSSGTDTQYF
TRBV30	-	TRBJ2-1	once	TGTGCCTTCCGGAGGGACCCAGGTTCCTACAATGAGCAGTTCTTC	CAFRRDPGSYNEQFF
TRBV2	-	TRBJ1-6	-	TGTGCCAGCAGTGAAAGGGGGGGAACCTATTCACCCCTCCACTTT	CASSERGGTYSPLHF
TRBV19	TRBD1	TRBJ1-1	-	TGTGCCAGTAGTATCCACGGACAGGGGTTGTCGGGCACTGAAGCTTTCTTT	CASSIHGQGLSGTEAFF
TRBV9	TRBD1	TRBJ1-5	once	TGTGCCAGCAGCGAGGGACAGGGCTCCGGTCAGCCCCAGCATTTT	CASSEGQGSGQPQHF
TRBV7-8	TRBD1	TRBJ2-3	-	TGTGCCAGCAGCCCCCGCCCGGGACAGGGGGCCACAGATACGCAGTATTTT	CASSPRPGQGATDTQYF
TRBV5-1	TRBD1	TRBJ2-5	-	TGCGCCAGCAGCCTGGACAGGATGAAATTGGAGACCCAGTACTTC	CASSLDRMKLETQYF
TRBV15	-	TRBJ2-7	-	TGTGCCACCAGCAGAGCCCCGGCGTCGAGAGAAGGGGACGAGCAGTACTTC	CATSRAPASREGDEQYF
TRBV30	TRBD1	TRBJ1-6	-	TGTGCCTGGAGTGTACGCGGACAGGGGTACTATAATTCACCCCTCCACTTT	CAWSVRGQGYYNSPLHF
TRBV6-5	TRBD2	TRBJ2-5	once	TGTGCCAGCAGTTACGGGACTGGGGGGGAAGAGACCCAGTACTTC	CASSYGTGGEETQYF
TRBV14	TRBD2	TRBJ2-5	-	TGTGCCAGCAGCCAACTAACTAGCGGGAGACAAGAGACCCAGTACTTC	CASSQLTSGRQETQYF
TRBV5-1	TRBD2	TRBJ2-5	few	TGCGCCAGCTCTAGGGGTAGCGGGGACCAAGAGACCCAGTACTTC	CASSRGSGDQETQYF
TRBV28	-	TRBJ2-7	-	TGTGCCAGCAGTCTCGACGGAGCCTACGAGCAGTACTTC	CASSLDGAYEQYF
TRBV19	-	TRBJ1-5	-	TGTGCCAGTAGTATTCCGGGGAATTCAGTTCCCCAGCATTTT	CASSIPGNSVPQHF
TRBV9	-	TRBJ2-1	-	TGTGCCAGCAGCGTAGCCGGGACACATCAGTTCTTC	CASSVAGTHQFF
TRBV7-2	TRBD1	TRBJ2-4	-	TGTGCCAGCAGCTCCTACCCCGGGACAGGGGACTTC	CASSSYPGTGDF
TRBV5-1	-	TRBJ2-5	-	TGCGCCAGCAGCCCATACGCCAGGGGAGCAGAGACCCAGTACTTC	CASSPYARGAETQYF
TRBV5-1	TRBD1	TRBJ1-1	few	TGCGCCAGCAGGACAGGGGGAAACACTGAAGCTTTCTTT	CASRTGGNTEAFF
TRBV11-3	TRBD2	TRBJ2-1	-	TGTGCCAGCAGCCCCGGGACTAGCGTTGACAATGAGCAGTTCTTC	CASSPGTSVDNEQFF
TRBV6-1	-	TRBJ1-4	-	TGTGCCAGCAGTGAAGGAGCAGGCCATAATGAAAAACTGTTTTTT	CASSEGAGHNEKLFF
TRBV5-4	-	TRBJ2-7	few	TGTGCCAGCAGCTTGGTGCGTACTGATGCCTACGAGCAGTACTTC	CASSLVRTDAYEQYF
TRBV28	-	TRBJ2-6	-	TGTGCCAGCAGAGGAGCTAGCTCTGGGGCCAACGTCCTGACTTTC	CASRGASSGANVLTF
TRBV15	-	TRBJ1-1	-	TGTGCCACCAGCAGAGATAGGTGGAGTGGGGCTTTCTTT	CATSRDRWSGAFF
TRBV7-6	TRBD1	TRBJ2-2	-	TGTGCCAGCAGCCCTCCGGACAGGGGGCGCGTCACCGGGGAGCTGTTTTTT	CASSPPDRGRVTGELFF
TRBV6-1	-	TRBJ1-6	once	TGTGCCAGCAGTGAAGCGCGGGGGCGACCCCTCCACTTT	CASSEARGRPLHF
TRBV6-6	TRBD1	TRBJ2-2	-	TGTGCCAGCAGCCCCGGACAGGGATCGATAGGGGAGCTGTTTTTT	CASSPGQGSIGELFF
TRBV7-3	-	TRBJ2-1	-	TGTGCCAGCAGCGACGGGGTCCCCTACAATGAGCAGTTCTTC	CASSDGVPYNEQFF
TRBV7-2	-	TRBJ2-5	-	TGTGCCAGCAGCTTAGGGTCCAGAAACCAGTACTTC	CASSLGSRNQYF
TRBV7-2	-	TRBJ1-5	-	TGTGCCAGCGAGGGGGGGAGGGGACAGCCCCAGCATTTT	CASEGGRGQPQHF
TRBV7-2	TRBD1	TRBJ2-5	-	TGTGCCAGCAGTCCGACAGGGTCGGAGACCCAGTACTTC	CASSPTGSETQYF
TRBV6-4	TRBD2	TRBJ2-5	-	TGTGCCAGCAGTGCCGACGCAACTAGCGGGAGGGCCCTCCAAGAGACCCAGTACTTC	CASSADATSGRALQETQYF
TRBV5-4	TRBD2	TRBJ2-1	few	TGTGCCAGCAGCTTAAGCGGGGTCCACTACAATGAGCAGTTCTTC	CASSLSGVHYNEQFF
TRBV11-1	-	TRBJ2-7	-	TGTGCCAGCAGTGGGGCGTACGAGCAGTACTTC	CASSGAYEQYF
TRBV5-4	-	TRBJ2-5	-	TGTGCCAGCAGCTTGGGATTAGCACGAGAGACCCAGTACTTC	CASSLGLARETQYF
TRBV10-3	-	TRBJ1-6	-	TGTGCCTTACGTAACAGTCTAAATTCACCCCTCCACTTT	CALRNSLNSPLHF
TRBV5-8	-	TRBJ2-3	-	TGTGCCAGCAGCTCGAACGTCGGGCTAGCTAGCACAGATACGCAGTATTTT	CASSSNVGLASTDTQYF